Below, 28 T cell receptor beta chains from the same sample are listed, as sequenced in a study of control samples from healthy donors and cancer patients. Produced via immunoSEQ multiplex PCR; TCRdb's table is partial and in-frame only. This table holds about 150,000 clones, about 94% found once. The sequenced sample was blood. The origin of the receptors is a woman aged 40 to 50 in good health.

Written as DNA, the CDR3 is TGTGCCAGCCGCCGTAACCGGGCCGGTGAAGCTTTCTTT. Translated, it gives CASRRNRAGEAFF. The chain couples TRBV2 to TRBJ1-1, with unresolved D. Germline-derived CDR1 and CDR2 are SNHLY and FYNNEI. The CDR3 length is 13 residues. Trimming removed 8 bases at V and 7 bases at J, with 17 bases between.

The chain recombines TRBV18 with TRBJ1-1; D ambiguous. V was shortened by 9 bases and J by 6 bases, with 17 bases between the two germline ends. The V gene's germline CDR1 is KGHSH and CDR2 LQKENI. This CDR3 is 13 amino acids long. CDR3 residues: CASSISMDAEAFF. DNA for the CDR3: TGTGCCAGTTCTATCTCGATGGACGCTGAAGCTTTCTTT.

The chain combines TRBV27 with TRBJ2-7; 8 bases map to TRBD2. In germline, CDR1 is MNHEY, CDR2 SMNVEV (reference sequence). The CDR3 has 16 residues. Trimming took 3 bases from V and 0 from J; bases not matched to a gene: 7. The CDR3 DNA follows: TGTGCCAGCAGTTTGGACGCGGGGGGATACTCCTACGAGCAGTACTTC. It is translated as CASSLDAGGYSYEQYF.

The rearrangement links TRBV2 to TRBJ2-3; D remains unclear. V was trimmed by 1 base and J by 2 bases, leaving 7 bases between them. Germline loops: CDR1 SNHLY, CDR2 FYNNEI. This CDR3 has 14 amino acids. CDR3 sequence: CASSEDNLTDTQYF. CDR3 nucleotides: TGTGCCAGCAGTGAAGATAACCTCACAGATACGCAGTATTTT.

V is TRBV7-2 and J is TRBJ2-7; 9 bases align to TRBD1. The CDR3 loop spans 14 amino acids. CDR1 and CDR2 from the germline V gene are SGHTA and FQGNSA. V shed 6 bases and J 6 bases; nucleotides not matched to a gene: 9. CDR3 nucleotides: TGTGCCAGCAGTTCCACCGGGACAGGGCTCGAGCAGTACTTC. This sequence encodes CASSSTGTGLEQYF. The full variable domain, in which reference TRBV7-2 and TRBJ2-7 provide the parts outside the CDR3, is GAGVSQSPSNKVTEKGKDVELRCDPISGHTALYWYRQSLGQGLEFLIYFQGNSAPDKSGLPSDRFSAERTGGSVSTLTIQRTQQEDSAVYLCASSSTGTGLEQYFGPGTRLTVT.

The chain recombines TRBV27 with TRBJ1-1, with D maybe TRBD1 (6 bases). V was trimmed by 1 base and J by 4 bases, leaving 10 bases between them. Germline loops: CDR1 MNHEY, CDR2 SMNVEV (reference sequence). This CDR3 spans 14 amino acids. CDR3 nucleotides: TGTGCCAGCAGTTTATTTATAGGGGGCACTGAAGCTTTCTTT. Its translation is CASSLFIGGTEAFF.

The chain combines TRBV6-5 with TRBJ1-1; a possible D gene is TRBD1 (5 bases). The germline CDR1 and CDR2 sequences are MNHEY and SVGAGI. The CDR3 length is 13 residues. Trimming took 10 bases from V and 3 from J, leaving 15 bases between them. The CDR3 region is CAITRTRDTEAFF. CDR3 sequence (DNA): TGTGCCATCACACGGACCAGGGACACTGAAGCTTTCTTT.

The CDR3, as DNA: TGTGCCAGCAGCTTACTCGTAGGTGGGGAGACCCAGTACTTC. Its translation is CASSLLVGGETQYF. The rearrangement links TRBV11-2 to TRBJ2-5; D remains unclear. The germline gives CDR1 SGHAT, CDR2 FQNNGV. V was shortened by 2 bases and J by 5 bases, with 12 bases between the two germline ends. The CDR3 length is 14 residues.

The chain has TRBV6-5 and TRBJ1-6, with D possibly matching TRBD1 (6 bases). This CDR3 has 13 residues. Germline CDR1 MNHEY, CDR2 SVGAGI. The V end lost 9 bases, the J end lost 9 bases, and 15 bases lay between the germline ends. CDR3 amino acids: CASRQAEASPLHF. The CDR3 bases are TGTGCCAGTCGACAGGCAGAAGCTTCACCCCTCCACTTT.

The chain employs TRBV9 and TRBJ1-4; D gene uncertain. V gave up 4 bases and J gave up 0 bases, with 7 bases separating them. CDR1 and CDR2 from the germline V gene are SGDLS and YYNGEE. The CDR3 consists of 14 residues. The DNA of the CDR3 is TGTGCCAGCAGCCTCAGCACAACTAATGAAAAACTGTTTTTT. Protein sequence: CASSLSTTNEKLFF. The full variable domain, completed using reference TRBV9 and TRBJ1-4, is DSGVTQTPKHLITATGQRVTLRCSPRSGDLSVYWYQQSLDQGLQFLIQYYNGEERAKGNILERFSAQQFPDLHSELNLSSLELGDSALYFCASSLSTTNEKLFFGSGTQLSVL.

J is TRBJ2-2 and V is TRBV7-2; 7 bases are shared with TRBD1. The germline V gene encodes CDR1 SGHTA and CDR2 FQGNSA. The CDR3 totals 16 residues. Unmatched junction bases numbered 12, after V lost 6 bases and J lost 5 bases. Written as DNA, the CDR3 is TGTGCCAGCAGGCCTCCGGGACAGAGGACTACCGGGGAGCTGTTTTTT. Residues: CASRPPGQRTTGELFF.

The chain couples TRBV29-1 to TRBJ2-1; possible D gene TRBD2, 7 bases. Germline CDR1 reads SQVTM; CDR2 reads ANQGSEA. This CDR3 comprises 11 residues. Trimming took off 6 bases at V and 9 bases at J, with 12 bases between the two ends. CDR3 protein: CSVGGAAEQFF. Written as DNA, the CDR3 is TGCAGCGTAGGGGGGGCAGCTGAGCAGTTCTTC.

V is TRBV25-1 and J is TRBJ1-2; perhaps TRBD1 as D (5 bases). This CDR3 contains 15 residues. The V gene's germline CDR1 is MGHDK and CDR2 SYGVNS. The V gene lost 3 bases and the J gene lost 8 bases, with 19 bases spanning the gap. The DNA for the CDR3 is TGTGCCAGCAGTGATGCCGGGACCACGGTCGGGGGCTACACCTTC. As protein: CASSDAGTTVGGYTF.

The rearrangement uses TRBV7-2 and TRBJ2-1; 7 nucleotides match TRBD1. V lost 5 bases to trimming and J lost 8 bases; unmatched junction nucleotides: 12. The CDR3 has 15 amino acids. Germline V lookup: CDR1 SGHTA, CDR2 FQGNSA. Written as DNA, the CDR3 is TGTGCCAGCAGCCCACCGGGACACCAGGGGGATGAGCAGTTCTTC. It specifies CASSPPGHQGDEQFF.

V and J are TRBV7-2 and TRBJ2-3, with 7 bases fitting TRBD2. Trimming cost V 4 bases and J 1 base; bases outside gene matches: 8. Per germline, CDR1 SGHTA and CDR2 FQGNSA. This CDR3 is built from 16 residues. CDR3 nucleotide sequence: TGTGCCAGCAGCTCACAAGCGGGGATGGGCACAGATACGCAGTATTTT. It yields the protein CASSSQAGMGTDTQYF. The variable domain in full, with the rest retrieved from reference TRBV7-2 and TRBJ2-3, is GAGVSQSPSNKVTEKGKDVELRCDPISGHTALYWYRQSLGQGLEFLIYFQGNSAPDKSGLPSDRFSAERTGGSVSTLTIQRTQQEDSAVYLCASSSQAGMGTDTQYFGPGTRLTVL.

The rearrangement uses TRBV19 and TRBJ1-1; the D gene is possibly TRBD1 (6 bases). CDR1 and CDR2 from the germline V gene are LNHDA and SQIVND (reference sequence). This CDR3 is 12 amino acids long. The ends were cut back, 8 bases at V and 6 bases at J, with 13 bases in the middle. CDR3 in amino acids: CASADRMAEAFF. The DNA of the CDR3 is TGTGCCAGTGCAGACAGGATGGCTGAAGCTTTCTTT.

The V call is TRBV27, the J call TRBJ1-1; a possible D gene is TRBD1 (5 bases). Germline-derived CDR1 and CDR2 are MNHEY and SMNVEV (reference sequence). V lost 5 bases, J lost 2 bases, and 18 bases lay in between. CDR3 length: 16 amino acids. CDR3 sequence (DNA): TGTGCCAGCAGTCTGGGGGGTTCCCGGAGTAACACTGAAGCTTTCTTT. It yields the protein CASSLGGSRSNTEAFF.

The CDR3 coding sequence is TGCAGCGTTGAAGACCGTAGCGGGGGGGCGCAAGAGACCCAGTACTTC. Amino acids: CSVEDRSGGAQETQYF. V gene TRBV29-1 combines with J gene TRBJ2-5; 11 bases are a match to TRBD2. The CDR3 runs 16 residues. Germline V gives CDR1 SQVTM, CDR2 ANQGSEA. J lost 2 bases, V lost 0 bases, and 5 bases had no gene match.

V and J are TRBV19 and TRBJ2-1; 7 nucleotides match TRBD2. V dropped 4 bases and J dropped 4; count of bases not matched to a gene: 7. The V gene's germline CDR1 is LNHDA and CDR2 SQIVND (reference sequence). This CDR3 has 15 residues. CDR3 DNA: TGTGCCAGTAGTAAAACCGGGGGGAGGTACAATGAGCAGTTCTTC. Protein sequence: CASSKTGGRYNEQFF.

V gene TRBV11-2 combines with J gene TRBJ1-2, with 7 bases fitting TRBD1. V lost 0 bases, J lost 4 bases, and 5 bases stayed unmatched. Germline V gives CDR1 SGHAT, CDR2 FQNNGV. This CDR3 is built from 15 residues. CDR3 nucleotide sequence: TGTGCCAGCAGCTTAGAAGGACAGGCGTTCTATGGCTACACCTTC. This gives the protein CASSLEGQAFYGYTF.

J is TRBJ1-3 and V is TRBV20-1; D call uncertain. The ends were cut back, 3 bases at V and 4 bases at J, with 10 bases in the middle. CDR1 DFQATT and CDR2 SNEGSKA come from the germline V gene (reference sequence). The CDR3 is 13 amino acids. DNA for the CDR3: TGCAGTGCTAGTGCCCGGAGCGGAAACACCATATATTTT. It is translated as CSASARSGNTIYF.

The chain joins TRBV27 to TRBJ1-2, with no clear D. This CDR3 is 13 amino acids long. Germline CDR1 is MNHEY and CDR2 is SMNVEV (reference sequence). V shed 6 bases and J shed 4 bases, with 12 bases lying between them. Here the CDR3 DNA reads TGTGCCAGCAGCCATAGAGAACTCTATGGCTACACCTTC. This codes for CASSHRELYGYTF.

The chain employs TRBV4-1 and TRBJ2-5; 10 bases match TRBD2. The CDR3 consists of 19 residues. V lost 0 bases to trimming and J lost 7 bases; unmatched junction nucleotides: 17. Looked up from germline, CDR1 is MGHRA and CDR2 is YSYEKL. CDR3 residues: CASSQEGGASGGSGGTQYF. The CDR3 DNA reads TGCGCCAGCAGCCAAGAAGGGGGTGCTAGCGGGGGTTCGGGTGGGACCCAGTACTTC.

The chain uses TRBV6-5 and TRBJ2-1; 10 nucleotides align to TRBD2. The CDR3 is 14 amino acids. J gave up 7 bases and V 8 bases, and 8 bases lay outside the gene matches. Germline V lookup: CDR1 MNHEY, CDR2 SVGAGI. CDR3 protein: CASGLAGVRNEQFF. CDR3 bases: TGTGCCAGCGGCCTAGCGGGAGTTCGGAATGAGCAGTTCTTC.

This rearrangement joins TRBV4-3 to TRBJ2-6, with TRBD2 matching 11 bases. Germline CDR1 reads LGHNA; CDR2 reads YSLEER. This CDR3 is 21 amino acids long. The trim removed 1 base at V and 0 bases at J, leaving 11 bases unmatched. The CDR3 region has the DNA TGCGCCAGCAGCCAAGCACCCCTAGGACTAGCGGGTTCCTCTGGGGCCAACGTCCTGACTTTC. It is translated as CASSQAPLGLAGSSGANVLTF.

The chain recombines TRBV6-2 or TRBV6-3 with TRBJ1-1; D is unresolved. Germline V gene sequence: CDR1 MNHEY, CDR2 SVGEGT. CDR3 length: 15 residues. Trimming removed 2 bases from V and 6 bases from J, with 16 bases in between. The CDR3 reads CASSYLRGFPSEAFF. CDR3 in DNA: TGTGCCAGCAGTTACCTCCGGGGATTCCCCTCTGAAGCTTTCTTT.

The chain couples TRBV6-5 to TRBJ1-1; D gene uncertain. Trimming removed 4 bases from V and 6 bases from J, with 6 bases in between. The CDR3 runs 11 residues. The germline gives CDR1 MNHEY, CDR2 SVGAGI. CDR3 amino acids: CASSLGPEAFF. The CDR3 coding sequence is TGTGCCAGCAGTTTGGGTCCTGAAGCTTTCTTT.

J is TRBJ1-1 and V is TRBV29-1; D remains ambiguous. The CDR3 sequence is 12 residues long. Trimming took 8 bases from V and 2 from J, leaving 12 bases between them. Germline V gene data show CDR1 as SQVTM and CDR2 as ANQGSEA. The CDR3 DNA sequence: TGCAGCTTTTCCGGGATAAACACTGAAGCTTTCTTT. This gives the protein CSFSGINTEAFF.